This TCR beta chain was profiled in a study of graft-versus-host responses after intestinal transplantation. Study at large: Transplant recipients had multivisceral, liver-intestinal, or isolated intestinal grafts. Tacrolimus plus steroids were given to all recipients for 2 to 4 years, preceded by anti-thymocyte globulin induction. Findings and limits, study-wide: Early after transplant, HvG clones declined as circulating GvH clones peaked.

TCRdb's table, derived via immunoSEQ multiplex PCR, lists solely in-frame clones and lacks some. The data show about 97,000 clones, with 75% to 95% seen just once and around 16% held by the top ten. Germline V gene lookup returns CDR1 SNHLY and CDR2 FYNNEI. V dropped 4 bases and J dropped 1 base, with 8 bases sitting between them. This CDR3 is 13 amino acids long. Remarks on this clone: Its antigen is unidentified.

V usage is TRBV2 and J usage is TRBJ2-7; D ambiguous. The sample here was PBMCs, taken roughly 450 days after intestinal transplant. This receptor was taken from a human patient who received an intestinal transplant, so some T cells may come from the graft donor. CDR3 in amino acids: CASSVADSYEQYF. DNA of the CDR3: TGTGCCAGCAGTGTGGCAGATTCCTACGAGCAGTACTTC.